One and the same sample provided the 8 T cell receptor beta chains below, sequenced in a study of blood T cell repertoires in COVID-19. The assay was immunoSEQ multiplex PCR, and TCRdb's table has in-frame clones only and misses some. The repertoire includes hundreds of thousands of clones, 81% of them detected once, and 7.5% sits in the top ten. The sample was peripheral blood. These TCRs come from a woman over 75 with COVID-19, enrolled during active disease.

The J gene is TRBJ2-2, the V gene TRBV5-8; 7 positions agree with TRBD1. The germline V gene has CDR1 SGHTS and CDR2 YDEGEE. Unmatched junction bases numbered 11, after V lost 4 bases and J lost 5 bases. The CDR3 contains 16 residues. As DNA, the CDR3 is TGTGCCAGCAGCGCAACCGGGACAGTAACTACCGGGGAGCTGTTTTTT. Translating it yields CASSATGTVTTGELFF.

This chain uses TRBV5-1 with TRBJ2-2; TRBD1 agrees at 8 bases. The CDR3 sequence is 15 residues long. Trimming cost V 3 bases and J 4 bases; bases outside gene matches: 5. Per the germline V gene, CDR1 is SGHRS and CDR2 is YFSETQ. This CDR3 reads CASSSGTGLTGELFF. CDR3 sequence (DNA): TGCGCCAGCAGCTCCGGGACAGGTCTCACCGGGGAGCTGTTTTTT.

The V call is TRBV18, the J call TRBJ2-7; 10 nucleotides align to TRBD1. CDR3 length: 13 amino acids. V lost 3 bases to trimming and J lost 6 bases; unmatched junction nucleotides: 2. Germline V gene sequence: CDR1 KGHSH, CDR2 LQKENI. CDR3 nucleotides: TGTGCCAGCTCACCTCGACAGGGGGCCGAGCAGTACTTC. Its translation is CASSPRQGAEQYF. Using reference TRBV18 and TRBJ2-7 for the parts outside the CDR3, the full variable domain is NAGVMQNPRHLVRRRGQEARLRCSPMKGHSHVYWYRQLPEEGLKFMVYLQKENIIDESGMPKERFSAEFPKEGPSILRIQQVVRGDSAAYFCASSPRQGAEQYFGPGTRLTVT.

Comments on this clone: Distinct nucleotide sequences in the sample also encode this CDR3. The V and J genes are TRBV5-4 and TRBJ1-1; unclear D gene. V dropped 0 bases and J dropped 1 base, with 7 bases sitting between them. CDR1 SGHNT and CDR2 YYREEE come from the germline V gene (reference sequence). This CDR3 spans 14 amino acids. The CDR3 DNA is TGTGCCAGCAGCTTGGGACTATCGAACACTGAAGCTTTCTTT. Translated, it gives CASSLGLSNTEAFF.

The J gene is TRBJ2-7, the V gene TRBV11-3; TRBD2 aligns across 9 bases. Trimming at V came to 3 bases and at J to 2 bases, leaving 2 bases not matched to a gene. The length of the CDR3 is 14 residues. CDR1 and CDR2 (germline): SGHNT, YENEEA. The CDR3 is CASSLSGRPYEQYF. As DNA, the CDR3 is TGTGCCAGCAGCTTGAGCGGGAGGCCCTACGAGCAGTACTTC.

The chain has TRBV7-3 and TRBJ1-6, with D possibly being TRBD1 (6 bases). Germline V gene data show CDR1 as SGHTA and CDR2 as FQGTGA. V lost 3 bases and J 6 bases, leaving 6 bases between the germline ends. The length of the CDR3 is 13 residues. The CDR3 here is CASSFRGNSPLHF. The CDR3, as DNA: TGTGCCAGCAGCTTCAGGGGTAATTCACCCCTCCACTTT.

This clone showed up just a few times. The rearrangement links TRBV11-2 to TRBJ2-7, with 7 bases lining up with TRBD1. The trim removed 5 bases at V and 3 bases at J, leaving 7 bases unmatched. Germline V gene lookup returns CDR1 SGHAT and CDR2 FQNNGV. The CDR3 runs to 14 residues. CDR3 sequence reads: CASSPTTGSYEQYF. The CDR3 DNA follows: TGTGCCAGCAGCCCTACGACAGGGAGCTACGAGCAGTACTTC.

The chain links TRBV24-1 to TRBJ1-2; a possible D gene is TRBD1 (6 bases). Germline CDR1 and CDR2: KGHDR and SFDVKD. The CDR3 is made up of 13 amino acids. V was pared by 4 bases and J by 5 bases, with 10 bases between. The CDR3 sequence is CATSDPDSYGYTF. The CDR3 DNA reads as TGTGCCACCAGTGACCCGGACAGTTATGGCTACACCTTC.